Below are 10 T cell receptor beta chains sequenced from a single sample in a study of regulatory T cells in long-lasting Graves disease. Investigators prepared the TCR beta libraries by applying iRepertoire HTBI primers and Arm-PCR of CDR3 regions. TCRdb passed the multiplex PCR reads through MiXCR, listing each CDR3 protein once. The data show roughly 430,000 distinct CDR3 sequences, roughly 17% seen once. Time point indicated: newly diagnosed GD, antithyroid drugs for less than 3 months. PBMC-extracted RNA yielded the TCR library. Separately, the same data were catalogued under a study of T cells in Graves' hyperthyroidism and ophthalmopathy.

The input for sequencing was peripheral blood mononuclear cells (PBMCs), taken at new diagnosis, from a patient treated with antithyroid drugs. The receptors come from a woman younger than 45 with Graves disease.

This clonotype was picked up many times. The CDR3 region is CASSFGGRGTEAFF. DNA of the CDR3: TGTGCCAGCAGCTTTGGGGGCAGAGGCACTGAAGCTTTCTTT. The chain links TRBV7-2 to TRBJ1-1; TRBD1 might be the D (6 bases). CDR3 length: 14 residues. V lost 3 bases to trimming and J lost 4 bases, with 12 bases between them. The germline V gene encodes CDR1 SGHTA and CDR2 FQGNSA.

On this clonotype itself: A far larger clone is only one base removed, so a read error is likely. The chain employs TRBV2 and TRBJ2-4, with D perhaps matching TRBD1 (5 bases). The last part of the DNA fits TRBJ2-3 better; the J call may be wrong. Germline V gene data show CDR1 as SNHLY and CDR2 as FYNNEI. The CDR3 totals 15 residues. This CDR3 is CASNSGAKQPGTQYF. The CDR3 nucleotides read TGTGCCAGCAATTCTGGGGCAAAACAACCAGGTACGCAGTATTTT.

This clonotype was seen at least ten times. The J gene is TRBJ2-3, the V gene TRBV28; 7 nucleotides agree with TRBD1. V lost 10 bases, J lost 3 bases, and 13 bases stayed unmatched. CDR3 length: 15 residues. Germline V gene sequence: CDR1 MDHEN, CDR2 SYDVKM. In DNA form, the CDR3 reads TGTGCCAACCTCCCAGGGACAGTCGCTACAGATACGCAGTATTTT. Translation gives CANLPGTVATDTQYF. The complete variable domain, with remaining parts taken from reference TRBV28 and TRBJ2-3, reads DVKVTQSSRYLVKRTGEKVFLECVQDMDHENMFWYRQDPGLGLRLIYFSYDVKMKEKGDIPEGYSVSREKKERFSLILESASTNQTSMYLCANLPGTVATDTQYFGPGTRLTVL.

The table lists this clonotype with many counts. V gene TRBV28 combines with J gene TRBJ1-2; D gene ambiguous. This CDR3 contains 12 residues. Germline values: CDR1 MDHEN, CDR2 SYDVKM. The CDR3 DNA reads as TGTGCTACCTGGGGTCGGAACTATGGCTACACCTTC. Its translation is CATWGRNYGYTF.

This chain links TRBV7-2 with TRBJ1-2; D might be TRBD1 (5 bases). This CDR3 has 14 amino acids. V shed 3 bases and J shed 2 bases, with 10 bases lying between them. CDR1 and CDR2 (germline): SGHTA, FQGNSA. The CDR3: CASSLRQRNYGYTF. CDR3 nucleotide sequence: TGTGCCAGCAGCTTGCGACAGAGAAACTATGGCTACACCTTC. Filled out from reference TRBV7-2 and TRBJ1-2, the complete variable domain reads GAGVSQSPSNKVTEKGKDVELRCDPISGHTALYWYRQSLGQGLEFLIYFQGNSAPDKSGLPSDRFSAERTGGSVSTLTIQRTQQEDSAVYLCASSLRQRNYGYTFGSGTRLTVV.

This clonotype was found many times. CDR3 sequence reads: CASRVGLFSYNEQFF. In DNA, the CDR3 is TGTGCCAGCAGGGTGGGGCTTTTCTCCTACAATGAGCAGTTCTTC. V and J are TRBV7-2 and TRBJ2-1, with D perhaps matching TRBD1 (5 bases). The CDR3 runs to 15 residues. Germline V gene sequence: CDR1 SGHTA, CDR2 FQGNSA. Trimming left V 6 bases short and J 0 bases short, with 12 bases between.

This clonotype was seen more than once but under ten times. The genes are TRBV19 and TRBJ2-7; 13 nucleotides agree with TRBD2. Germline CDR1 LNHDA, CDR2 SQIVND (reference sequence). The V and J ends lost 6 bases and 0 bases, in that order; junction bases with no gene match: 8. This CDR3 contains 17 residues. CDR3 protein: CASRRTSGRRNSYEQYF. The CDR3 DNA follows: TGTGCCAGTAGAAGGACTAGCGGGAGAAGGAACTCCTACGAGCAGTACTTC.

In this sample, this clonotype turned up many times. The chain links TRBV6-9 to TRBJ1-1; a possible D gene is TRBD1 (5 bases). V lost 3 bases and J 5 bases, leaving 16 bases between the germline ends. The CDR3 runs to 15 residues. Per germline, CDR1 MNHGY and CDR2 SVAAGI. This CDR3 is CASSYGDRGWTEAFF. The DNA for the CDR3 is TGTGCCAGCAGTTACGGGGATCGGGGGTGGACTGAAGCTTTCTTT.

The CDR3 region is CASSLGKGYSPLHF. As DNA, the CDR3 is TGTGCCAGCAGCTTAGGGAAGGGGTATTCACCCCTCCACTTT. The chain recombines TRBV7-2 with TRBJ1-6; weak D call: TRBD1 (5 bases). The CDR3 is 14 amino acids. V was clipped by 1 base and J by 8 bases, with 9 bases between them. The germline V gene has CDR1 SGHTA and CDR2 FQGNSA.

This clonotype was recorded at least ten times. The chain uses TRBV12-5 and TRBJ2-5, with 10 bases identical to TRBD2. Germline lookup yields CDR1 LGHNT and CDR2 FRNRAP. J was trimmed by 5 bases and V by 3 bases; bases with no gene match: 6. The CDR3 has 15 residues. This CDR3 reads CASGLASGSGETQYF. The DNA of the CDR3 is TGTGCTAGTGGTTTAGCTAGCGGGAGCGGGGAGACCCAGTACTTC.